This T cell receptor (beta chain) was recovered during a study of T-cell reconstitution after alpha-beta-depleted transplantation in children. Unique molecular identifiers were incorporated during preparation of the TCRbeta library. TCRdb processed the PCR reads anew with MiXCR; each CDR3 protein has one entry. Of roughly 180,000 distinct CDR3 sequences listed, less than 15% are singletons. The V end lost 4 bases, the J end lost 7 bases, and 25 bases lay between the germline ends. The CDR3 totals 17 residues. Per the germline V gene, CDR1 is SGHTA and CDR2 is FQGNSA. A single count supports this clonotype.

J is TRBJ2-5 and V is TRBV7-2, with D possibly being TRBD1 (5 bases). This TCR came from a human donor who donated a stem cell graft to a child with acute lymphoblastic leukemia. Here the sequenced sample was PBMCs from the stem cell graft donor, taken from the stem cell graft. The chain's CDR3 is CASSSPIRQRTWGTQYF. The CDR3 coding sequence is TGTGCCAGCAGCTCTCCGATTCGACAGAGAACTTGGGGGACCCAGTACTTC. Filled out from reference TRBV7-2 and TRBJ2-5, the complete variable domain reads GAGVSQSPSNKVTEKGKDVELRCDPISGHTALYWYRQSLGQGLEFLIYFQGNSAPDKSGLPSDRFSAERTGGSVSTLTIQRTQQEDSAVYLCASSSPIRQRTWGTQYFGPGTRLLVL.